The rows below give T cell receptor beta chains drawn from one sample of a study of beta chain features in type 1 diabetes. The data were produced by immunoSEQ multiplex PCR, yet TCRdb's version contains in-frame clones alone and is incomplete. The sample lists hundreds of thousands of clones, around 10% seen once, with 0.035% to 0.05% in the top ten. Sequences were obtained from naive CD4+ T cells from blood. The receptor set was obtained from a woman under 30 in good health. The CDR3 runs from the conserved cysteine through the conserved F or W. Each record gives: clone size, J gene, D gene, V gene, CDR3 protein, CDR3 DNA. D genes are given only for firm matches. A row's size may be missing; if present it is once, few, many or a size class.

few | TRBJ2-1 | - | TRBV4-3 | CASSQGGVPSVDEQFF | TGCGCCAGCAGCCAAGGAGGAGTCCCATCGGTCGATGAGCAGTTCTTC
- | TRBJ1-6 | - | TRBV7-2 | CASSLDAASPLHF | TGTGCCAGCAGCTTAGATGCGGCCTCACCCCTCCACTTT
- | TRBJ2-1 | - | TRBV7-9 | CASSPDSLQYNEQFF | TGTGCCAGCAGCCCCGACTCCCTACAATACAATGAGCAGTTCTTC
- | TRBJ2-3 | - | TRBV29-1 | CSLEGEQRVGGTDTQYF | TGCAGCCTCGAGGGGGAACAACGGGTGGGAGGCACAGATACGCAGTATTTT
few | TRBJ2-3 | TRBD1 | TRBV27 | CASSGQGPDTQYF | TGTGCCAGCAGTGGACAGGGACCAGATACGCAGTATTTT
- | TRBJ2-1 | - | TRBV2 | CASSPERSEQFF | TGTGCCAGCAGCCCCGAGCGGAGTGAGCAGTTCTTC
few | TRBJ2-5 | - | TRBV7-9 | CASSLGGRGRETQYF | TGTGCCAGCAGCTTAGGAGGCCGGGGCCGGGAGACCCAGTACTTC
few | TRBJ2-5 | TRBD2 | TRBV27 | CASSRLAGRETQYF | TGTGCCAGCAGCCGACTAGCGGGCCGAGAGACCCAGTACTTC
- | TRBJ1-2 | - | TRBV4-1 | CASSPSTTGIINYGYTF | TGCGCCAGCAGCCCCTCCACCACAGGGATAATTAACTATGGCTACACCTTC
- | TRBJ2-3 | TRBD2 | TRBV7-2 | CASSRGGPRTDTQYF | TGTGCCAGCAGCCGCGGGGGACCGCGCACAGATACGCAGTATTTT
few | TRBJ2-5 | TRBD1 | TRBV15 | CATSRPGQGLRETQYF | TGTGCCACCAGCCGTCCGGGACAGGGGCTTCGAGAGACCCAGTACTTC
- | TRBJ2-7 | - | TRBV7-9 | CASSLARGAGQYF | TGTGCCAGCAGCTTAGCTAGGGGCGCGGGGCAGTACTTC
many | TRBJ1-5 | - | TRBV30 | CAWRSGAQPQHF | TGTGCCTGGAGATCGGGCGCTCAGCCCCAGCATTTT
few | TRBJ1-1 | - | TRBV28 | CASSSGMNTEAFF | TGTGCCAGCTCCTCGGGCATGAACACTGAAGCTTTCTTT
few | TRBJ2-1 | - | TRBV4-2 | CASSQDIGRTDNEQFF | TGTGCCAGCAGCCAAGATATCGGACGGACTGACAATGAGCAGTTCTTC
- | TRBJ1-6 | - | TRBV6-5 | CASRKRGPLHF | TGTGCCAGCAGGAAAAGGGGGCCCCTCCACTTT
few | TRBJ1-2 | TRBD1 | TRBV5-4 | CASSRWDSALANYGYTF | TGTGCCAGCAGCCGCTGGGACAGCGCTTTAGCTAACTATGGCTACACCTTC
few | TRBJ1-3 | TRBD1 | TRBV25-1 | CASSDGQGLSSGNTIYF | TGTGCCAGCAGTGACGGACAGGGATTAAGCTCTGGAAACACCATATATTTT
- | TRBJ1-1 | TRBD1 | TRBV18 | CASSPDRGRTEAFF | TGTGCCAGCTCACCAGACAGGGGGAGGACTGAAGCTTTCTTT